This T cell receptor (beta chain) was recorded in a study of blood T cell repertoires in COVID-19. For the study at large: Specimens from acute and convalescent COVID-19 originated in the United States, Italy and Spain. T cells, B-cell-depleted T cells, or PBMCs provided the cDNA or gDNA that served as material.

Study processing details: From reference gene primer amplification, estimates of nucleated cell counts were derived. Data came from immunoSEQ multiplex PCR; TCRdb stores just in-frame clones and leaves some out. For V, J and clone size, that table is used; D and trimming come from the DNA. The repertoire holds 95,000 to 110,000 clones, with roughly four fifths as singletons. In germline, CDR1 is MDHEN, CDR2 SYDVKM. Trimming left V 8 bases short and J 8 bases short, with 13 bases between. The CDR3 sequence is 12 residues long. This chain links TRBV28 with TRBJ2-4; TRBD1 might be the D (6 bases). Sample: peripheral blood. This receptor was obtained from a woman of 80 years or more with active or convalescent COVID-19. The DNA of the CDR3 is TGTGCCAGCGGGGGCCCTCGGGACATTCAGTACTTC. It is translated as CASGGPRDIQYF.